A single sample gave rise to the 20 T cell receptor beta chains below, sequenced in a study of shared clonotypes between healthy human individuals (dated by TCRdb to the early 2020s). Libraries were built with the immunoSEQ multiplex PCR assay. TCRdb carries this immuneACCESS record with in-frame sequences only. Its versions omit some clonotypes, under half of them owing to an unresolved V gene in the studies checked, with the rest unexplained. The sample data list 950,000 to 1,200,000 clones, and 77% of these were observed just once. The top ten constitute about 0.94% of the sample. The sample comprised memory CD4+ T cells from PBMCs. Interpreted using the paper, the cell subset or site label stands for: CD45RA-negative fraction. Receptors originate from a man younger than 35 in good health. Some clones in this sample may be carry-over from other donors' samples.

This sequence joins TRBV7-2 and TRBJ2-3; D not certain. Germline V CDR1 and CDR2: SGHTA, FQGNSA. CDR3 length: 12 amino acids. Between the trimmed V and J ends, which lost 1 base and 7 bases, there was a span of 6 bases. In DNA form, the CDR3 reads TGTGCCAGCAGCTTAGTAAGGAATACGCAGTATTTT. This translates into CASSLVRNTQYF.

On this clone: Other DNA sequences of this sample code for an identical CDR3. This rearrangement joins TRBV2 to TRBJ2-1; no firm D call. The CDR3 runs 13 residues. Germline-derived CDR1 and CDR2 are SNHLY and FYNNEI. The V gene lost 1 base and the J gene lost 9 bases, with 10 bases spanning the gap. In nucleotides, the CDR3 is TGTGCCAGCAGTGAAGGAGGAGCGATTGAGCAGTTCTTC. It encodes CASSEGGAIEQFF.

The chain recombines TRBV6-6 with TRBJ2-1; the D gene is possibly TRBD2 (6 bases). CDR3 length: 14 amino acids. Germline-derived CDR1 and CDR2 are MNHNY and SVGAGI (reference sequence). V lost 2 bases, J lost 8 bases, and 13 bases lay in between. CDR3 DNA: TGTGCCAGCAGTTACACTGTACCGGGGGATGAGCAGTTCTTC. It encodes CASSYTVPGDEQFF.

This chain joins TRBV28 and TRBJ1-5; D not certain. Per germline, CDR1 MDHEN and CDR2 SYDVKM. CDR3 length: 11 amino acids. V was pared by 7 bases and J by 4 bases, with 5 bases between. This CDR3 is CASTGNQPQHF. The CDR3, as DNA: TGTGCCAGCACCGGGAATCAGCCCCAGCATTTT.

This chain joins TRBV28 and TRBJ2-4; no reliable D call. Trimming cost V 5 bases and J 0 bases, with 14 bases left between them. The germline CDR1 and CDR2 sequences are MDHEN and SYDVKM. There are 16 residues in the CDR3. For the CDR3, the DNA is TGTGCCAGCAGTGAACAGCTTTCACTAGCCAAAAACATTCAGTACTTC. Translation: CASSEQLSLAKNIQYF.

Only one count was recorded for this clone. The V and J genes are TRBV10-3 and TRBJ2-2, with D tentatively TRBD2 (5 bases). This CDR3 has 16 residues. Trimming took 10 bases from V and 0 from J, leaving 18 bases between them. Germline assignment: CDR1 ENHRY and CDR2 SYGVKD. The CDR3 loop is CATLPERLANTGELFF. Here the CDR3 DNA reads TGTGCCACCCTACCAGAGCGGCTCGCGAACACCGGGGAGCTGTTTTTT.

The CDR3 here is CASSHRTSGRFGETQYF. Here the CDR3 DNA reads TGTGCCAGCAGCCATAGGACTAGCGGGAGATTCGGGGAGACCCAGTACTTC. This sequence joins TRBV7-9 and TRBJ2-5, with 13 bases fitting TRBD2. The V gene's germline CDR1 is SEHNR and CDR2 FQNEAQ (reference sequence). V shed 5 bases and J 5 bases; nucleotides not matched to a gene: 11. This CDR3 has 17 residues.

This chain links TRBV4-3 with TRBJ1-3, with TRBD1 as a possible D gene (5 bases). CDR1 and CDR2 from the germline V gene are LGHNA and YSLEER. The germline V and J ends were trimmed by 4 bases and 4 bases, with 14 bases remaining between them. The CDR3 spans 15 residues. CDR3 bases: TGCGCCAGCAGCCTCGGGGGGGACGACGGAAACACCATATATTTT. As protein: CASSLGGDDGNTIYF.

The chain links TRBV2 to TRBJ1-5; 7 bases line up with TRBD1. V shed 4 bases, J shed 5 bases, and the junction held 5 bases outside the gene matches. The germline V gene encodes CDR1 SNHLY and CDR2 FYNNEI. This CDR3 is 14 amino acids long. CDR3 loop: CASSAGRGDQPQHF. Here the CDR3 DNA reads TGTGCCAGCAGTGCGGGCAGGGGGGATCAGCCCCAGCATTTT.

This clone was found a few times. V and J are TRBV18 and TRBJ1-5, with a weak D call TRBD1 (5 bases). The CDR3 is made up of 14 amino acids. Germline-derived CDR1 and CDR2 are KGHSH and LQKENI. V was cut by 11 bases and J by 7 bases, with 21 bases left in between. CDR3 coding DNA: TGTGCCTCCACCGGGACCCCGAGCGGACAGCCCCAGCATTTT. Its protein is CASTGTPSGQPQHF.

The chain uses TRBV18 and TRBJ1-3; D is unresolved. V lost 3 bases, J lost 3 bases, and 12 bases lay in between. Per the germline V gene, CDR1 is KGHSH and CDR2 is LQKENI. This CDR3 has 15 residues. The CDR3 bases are TGTGCCAGCTCACCCGACAACTTTGGTGGAAACACCATATATTTT. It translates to CASSPDNFGGNTIYF.

The CDR3 loop is CASSLWTGQDGYTF. In nucleotides, the CDR3 is TGTGCCAGCAGCCTCTGGACAGGGCAAGATGGCTACACCTTC. The chain links TRBV7-2 to TRBJ1-2; 8 bases are shared with TRBD1. The junction had 8 bases not matched to a gene; V was cut back by 5 bases and J by 6 bases. The CDR3 contains 14 residues. Germline V gene data show CDR1 as SGHTA and CDR2 as FQGNSA.

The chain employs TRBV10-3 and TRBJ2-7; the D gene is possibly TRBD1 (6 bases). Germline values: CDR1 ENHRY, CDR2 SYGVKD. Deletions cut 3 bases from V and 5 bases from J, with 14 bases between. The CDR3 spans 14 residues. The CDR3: CAISDRGTPNEQYF. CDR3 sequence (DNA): TGTGCCATCAGTGACAGGGGAACACCCAACGAGCAGTACTTC.

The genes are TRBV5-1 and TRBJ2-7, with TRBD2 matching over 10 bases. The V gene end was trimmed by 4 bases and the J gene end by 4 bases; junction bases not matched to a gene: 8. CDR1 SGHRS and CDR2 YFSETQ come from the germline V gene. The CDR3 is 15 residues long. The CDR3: CASSPGLAVDYEQYF. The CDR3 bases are TGCGCCAGCAGCCCAGGACTAGCGGTAGATTACGAGCAGTACTTC.

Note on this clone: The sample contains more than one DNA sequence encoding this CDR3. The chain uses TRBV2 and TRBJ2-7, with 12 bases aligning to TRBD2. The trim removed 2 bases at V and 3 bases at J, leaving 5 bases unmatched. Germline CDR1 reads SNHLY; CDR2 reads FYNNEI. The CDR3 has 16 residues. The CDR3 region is CASSEFTGLAGYEQYF. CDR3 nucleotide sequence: TGTGCCAGCAGTGAATTCACGGGACTAGCGGGCTACGAGCAGTACTTC.

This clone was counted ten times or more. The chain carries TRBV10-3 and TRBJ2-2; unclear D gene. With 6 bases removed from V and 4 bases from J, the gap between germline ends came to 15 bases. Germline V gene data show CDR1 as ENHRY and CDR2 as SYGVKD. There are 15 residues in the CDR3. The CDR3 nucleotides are TGTGCCATCAGGGACGGGCAGGTATTCACCGGGGAGCTGTTTTTT. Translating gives CAIRDGQVFTGELFF.

The CDR3 coding sequence is TGCGCCAGCAGCCGACACGGGACAGGGGACTACGAGCAGTACTTC. Amino acids: CASSRHGTGDYEQYF. J is TRBJ2-7 and V is TRBV5-1, with 10 bases that match TRBD1. The junction had 7 bases not matched to a gene; V was cut back by 4 bases and J by 3 bases. The CDR3 is 15 amino acids. Germline V gives CDR1 SGHRS, CDR2 YFSETQ.

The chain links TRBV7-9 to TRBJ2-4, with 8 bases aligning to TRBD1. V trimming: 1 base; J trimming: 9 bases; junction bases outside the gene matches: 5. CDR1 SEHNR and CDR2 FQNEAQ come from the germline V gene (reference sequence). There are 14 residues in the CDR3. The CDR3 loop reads CASSLGRGRGIQYF. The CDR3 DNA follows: TGTGCCAGCAGCTTAGGCAGGGGGCGAGGCATTCAGTACTTC.

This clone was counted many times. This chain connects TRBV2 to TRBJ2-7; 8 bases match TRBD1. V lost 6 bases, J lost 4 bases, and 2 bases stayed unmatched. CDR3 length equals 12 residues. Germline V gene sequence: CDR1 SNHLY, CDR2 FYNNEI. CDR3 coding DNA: TGTGCCAGCAGGACAGGGGAATACGAGCAGTACTTC. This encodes CASRTGEYEQYF.

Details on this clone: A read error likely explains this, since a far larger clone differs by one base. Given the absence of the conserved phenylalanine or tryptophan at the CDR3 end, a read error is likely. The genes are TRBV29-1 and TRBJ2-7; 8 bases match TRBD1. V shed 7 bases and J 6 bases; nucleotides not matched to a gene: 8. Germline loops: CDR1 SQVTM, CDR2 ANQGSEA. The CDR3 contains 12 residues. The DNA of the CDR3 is TGCAGCGGGGGGACAGGCGAACTCGAGCAGTACTCC. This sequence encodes CSGGTGELEQYS.